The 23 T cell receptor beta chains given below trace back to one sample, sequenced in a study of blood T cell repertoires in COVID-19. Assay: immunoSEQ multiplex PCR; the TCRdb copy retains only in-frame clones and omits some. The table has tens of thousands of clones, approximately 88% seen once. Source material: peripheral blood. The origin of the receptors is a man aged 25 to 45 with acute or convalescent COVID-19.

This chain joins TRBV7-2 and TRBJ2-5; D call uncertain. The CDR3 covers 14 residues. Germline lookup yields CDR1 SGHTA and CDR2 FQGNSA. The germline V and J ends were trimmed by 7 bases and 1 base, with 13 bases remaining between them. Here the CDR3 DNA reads TGTGCCAGCAACCTACTTCCGAGCCAAGAGACCCAGTACTTC. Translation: CASNLLPSQETQYF.

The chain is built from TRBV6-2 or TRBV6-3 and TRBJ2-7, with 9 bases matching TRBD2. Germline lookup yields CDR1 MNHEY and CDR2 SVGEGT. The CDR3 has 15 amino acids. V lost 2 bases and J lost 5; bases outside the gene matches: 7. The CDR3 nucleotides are TGTGCCAGCAGTTACCTCGGACTAGCGAACGACGAGCAGTACTTC. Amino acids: CASSYLGLANDEQYF.

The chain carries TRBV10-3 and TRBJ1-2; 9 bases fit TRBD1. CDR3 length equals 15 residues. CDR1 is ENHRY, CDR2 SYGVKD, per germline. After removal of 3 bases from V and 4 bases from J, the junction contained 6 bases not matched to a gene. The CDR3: CAISDPGQGTYGYTF. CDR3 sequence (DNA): TGTGCCATCAGTGACCCGGGACAGGGTACCTATGGCTACACCTTC.

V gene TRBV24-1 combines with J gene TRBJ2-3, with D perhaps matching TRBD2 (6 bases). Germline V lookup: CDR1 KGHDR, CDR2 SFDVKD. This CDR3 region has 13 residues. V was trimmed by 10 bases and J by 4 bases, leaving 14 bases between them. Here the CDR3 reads CATSRDFADTQYF. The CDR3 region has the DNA TGTGCCACAAGCCGGGACTTCGCAGATACGCAGTATTTT.

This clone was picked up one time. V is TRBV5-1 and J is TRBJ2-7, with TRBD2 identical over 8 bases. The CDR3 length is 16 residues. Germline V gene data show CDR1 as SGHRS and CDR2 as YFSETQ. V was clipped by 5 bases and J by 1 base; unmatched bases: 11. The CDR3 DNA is TGCGCCAGCAGAGCGGGACTAGACGACAGGTCCTACGAGCAGTACTTC. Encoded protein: CASRAGLDDRSYEQYF.

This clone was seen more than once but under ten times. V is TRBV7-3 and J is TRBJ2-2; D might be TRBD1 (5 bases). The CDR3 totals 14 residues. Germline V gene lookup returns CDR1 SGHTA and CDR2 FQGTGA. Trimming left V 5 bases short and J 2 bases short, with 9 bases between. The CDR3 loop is CASSQDTNTGELFF. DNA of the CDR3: TGTGCCAGCAGCCAGGACACTAACACCGGGGAGCTGTTTTTT.

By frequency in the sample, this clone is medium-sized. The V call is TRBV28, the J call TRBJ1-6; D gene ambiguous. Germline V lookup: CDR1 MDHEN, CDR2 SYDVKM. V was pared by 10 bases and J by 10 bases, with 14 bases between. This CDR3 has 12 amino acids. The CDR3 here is CAIDTGDSPLHF. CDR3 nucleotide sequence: TGTGCCATTGACACCGGTGACTCACCCCTCCACTTT.

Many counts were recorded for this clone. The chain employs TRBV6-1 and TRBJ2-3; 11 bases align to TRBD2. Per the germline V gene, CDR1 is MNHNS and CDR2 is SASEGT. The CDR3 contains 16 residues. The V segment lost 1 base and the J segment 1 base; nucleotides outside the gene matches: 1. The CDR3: CASSEVLAGGTDTQYF. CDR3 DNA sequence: TGTGCCAGCAGTGAAGTACTAGCGGGAGGCACAGATACGCAGTATTTT.

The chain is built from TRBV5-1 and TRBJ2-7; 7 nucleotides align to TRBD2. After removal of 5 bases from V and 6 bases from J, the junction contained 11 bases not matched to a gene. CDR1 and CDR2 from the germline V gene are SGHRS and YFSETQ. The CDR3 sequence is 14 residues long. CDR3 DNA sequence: TGCGCCAGCAGTCTGGCCAGCGGGGCCGTCGAGCAGTACTTC. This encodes CASSLASGAVEQYF.

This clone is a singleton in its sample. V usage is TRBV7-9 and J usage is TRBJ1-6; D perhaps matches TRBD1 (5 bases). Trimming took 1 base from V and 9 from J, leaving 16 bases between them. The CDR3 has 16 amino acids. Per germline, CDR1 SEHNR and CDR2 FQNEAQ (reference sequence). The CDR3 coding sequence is TGTGCCAGCAGCTTAGTCTCCGCAGGGCCTAGTTCACCCCTCCACTTT. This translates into CASSLVSAGPSSPLHF.

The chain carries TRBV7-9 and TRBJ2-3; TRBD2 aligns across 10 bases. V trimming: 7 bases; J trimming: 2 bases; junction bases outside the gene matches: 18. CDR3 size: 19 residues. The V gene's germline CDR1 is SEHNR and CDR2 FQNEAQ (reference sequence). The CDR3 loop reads CASITSSGRAFRITDTQYF. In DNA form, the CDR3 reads TGTGCCAGCATTACCTCGAGCGGGAGGGCCTTTCGTATCACAGATACGCAGTATTTT.

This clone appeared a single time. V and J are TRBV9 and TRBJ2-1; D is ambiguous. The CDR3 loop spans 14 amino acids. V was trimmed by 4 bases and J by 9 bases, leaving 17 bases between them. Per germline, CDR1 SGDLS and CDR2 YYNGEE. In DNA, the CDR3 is TGTGCCAGCAGCTCCGATAGAGGTACCAGTGAGCAGTTCTTC. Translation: CASSSDRGTSEQFF.

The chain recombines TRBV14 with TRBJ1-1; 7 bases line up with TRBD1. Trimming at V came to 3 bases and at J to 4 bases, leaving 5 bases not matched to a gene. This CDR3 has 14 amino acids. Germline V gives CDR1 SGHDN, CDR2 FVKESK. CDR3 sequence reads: CASSHQTGSTEAFF. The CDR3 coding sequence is TGTGCCAGCAGCCACCAGACAGGGAGCACTGAAGCTTTCTTT.

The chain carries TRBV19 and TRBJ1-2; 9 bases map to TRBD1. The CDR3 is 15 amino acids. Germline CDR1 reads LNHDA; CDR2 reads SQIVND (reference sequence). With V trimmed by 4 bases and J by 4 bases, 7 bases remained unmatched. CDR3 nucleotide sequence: TGTGCCAGTAGTACCCCAACAGGGGGCGGCTATGGCTACACCTTC. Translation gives CASSTPTGGGYGYTF.

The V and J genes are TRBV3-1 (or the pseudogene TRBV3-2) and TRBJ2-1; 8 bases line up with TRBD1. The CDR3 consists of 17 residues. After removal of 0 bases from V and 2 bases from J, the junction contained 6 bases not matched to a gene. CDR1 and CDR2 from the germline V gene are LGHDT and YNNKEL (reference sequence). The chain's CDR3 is CASSQDLGQGAYNEQFF. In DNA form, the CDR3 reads TGTGCCAGCAGCCAAGATCTAGGACAGGGTGCCTACAATGAGCAGTTCTTC.

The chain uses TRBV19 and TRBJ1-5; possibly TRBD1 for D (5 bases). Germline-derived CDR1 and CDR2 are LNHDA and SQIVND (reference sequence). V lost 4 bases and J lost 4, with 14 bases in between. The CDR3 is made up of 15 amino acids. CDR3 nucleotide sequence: TGTGCCAGTAGTACTTCTCGACAGAGGAATCAGCCCCAGCATTTT. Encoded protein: CASSTSRQRNQPQHF.

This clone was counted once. In nucleotides, the CDR3 is TGCGCCAGCAGCAAAGGGGACAGAGAGACCCAGTACTTC. Amino acid sequence: CASSKGDRETQYF. The chain joins TRBV5-1 to TRBJ2-5, with TRBD1 identical over 7 bases. Germline CDR1 reads SGHRS; CDR2 reads YFSETQ. The CDR3 consists of 13 residues. V trimming: 4 bases; J trimming: 4 bases; junction bases outside the gene matches: 4.

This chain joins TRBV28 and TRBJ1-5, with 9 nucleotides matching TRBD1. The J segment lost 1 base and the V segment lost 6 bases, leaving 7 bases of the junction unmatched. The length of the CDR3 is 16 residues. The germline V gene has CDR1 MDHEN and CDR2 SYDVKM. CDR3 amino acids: CASRSTGGGSNQPQHF. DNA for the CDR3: TGTGCCAGCAGGTCGACAGGGGGAGGGAGCAATCAGCCCCAGCATTTT.

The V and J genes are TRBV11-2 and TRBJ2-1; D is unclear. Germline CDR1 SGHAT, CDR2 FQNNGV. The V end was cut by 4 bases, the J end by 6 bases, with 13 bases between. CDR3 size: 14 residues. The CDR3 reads CASSYVRSVNEQFF. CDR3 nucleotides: TGTGCCAGCAGCTATGTGAGATCGGTCAATGAGCAGTTCTTC.

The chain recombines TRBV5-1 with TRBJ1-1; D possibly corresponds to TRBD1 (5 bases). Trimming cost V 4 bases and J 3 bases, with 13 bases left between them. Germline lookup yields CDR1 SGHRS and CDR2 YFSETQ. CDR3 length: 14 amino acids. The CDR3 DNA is TGCGCCAGCAGCCGGGGGACCGAGGACACTGAAGCTTTCTTT. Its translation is CASSRGTEDTEAFF.

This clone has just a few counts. The CDR3 sequence is CASSLVLGSGRGDEAFF. The CDR3 nucleotides are TGTGCCAGCAGCTTAGTGTTGGGCTCGGGTCGCGGGGACGAAGCTTTCTTT. The chain recombines TRBV7-9 with TRBJ1-1, with a tentative D call TRBD1 (5 bases). In germline, CDR1 is SEHNR, CDR2 FQNEAQ (reference sequence). The CDR3 runs to 17 residues. Trimming pared 1 base from V and 8 bases from J, leaving 23 bases between.

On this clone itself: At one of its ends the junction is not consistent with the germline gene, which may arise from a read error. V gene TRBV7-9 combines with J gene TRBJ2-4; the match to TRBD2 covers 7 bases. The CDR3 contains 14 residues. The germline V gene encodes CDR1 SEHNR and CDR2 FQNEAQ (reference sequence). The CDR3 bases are TGTGCCAGCGGGCTAGGAAGCGGGGAAAACCTTCAGTACTTC. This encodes CASGLGSGENLQYF.

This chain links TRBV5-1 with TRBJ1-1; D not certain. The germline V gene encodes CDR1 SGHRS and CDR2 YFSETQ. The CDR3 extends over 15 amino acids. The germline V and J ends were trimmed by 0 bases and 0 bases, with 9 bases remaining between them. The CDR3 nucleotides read TGCGCCAGCAGCTTGGACGGAGAAATGAACACTGAAGCTTTCTTT. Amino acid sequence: CASSLDGEMNTEAFF.